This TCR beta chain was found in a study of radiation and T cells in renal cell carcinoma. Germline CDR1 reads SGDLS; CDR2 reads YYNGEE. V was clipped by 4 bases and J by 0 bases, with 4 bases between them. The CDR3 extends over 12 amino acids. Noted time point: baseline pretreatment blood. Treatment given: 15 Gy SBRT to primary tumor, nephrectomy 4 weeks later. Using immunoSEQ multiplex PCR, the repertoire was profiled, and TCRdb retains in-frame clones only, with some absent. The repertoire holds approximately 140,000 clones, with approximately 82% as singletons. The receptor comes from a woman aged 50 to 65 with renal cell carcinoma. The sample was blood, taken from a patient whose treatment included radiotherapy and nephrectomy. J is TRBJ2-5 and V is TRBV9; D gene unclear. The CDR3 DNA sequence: TGTGCCAGCAGCCCTAACCAAGAGACCCAGTACTTC. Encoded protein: CASSPNQETQYF.